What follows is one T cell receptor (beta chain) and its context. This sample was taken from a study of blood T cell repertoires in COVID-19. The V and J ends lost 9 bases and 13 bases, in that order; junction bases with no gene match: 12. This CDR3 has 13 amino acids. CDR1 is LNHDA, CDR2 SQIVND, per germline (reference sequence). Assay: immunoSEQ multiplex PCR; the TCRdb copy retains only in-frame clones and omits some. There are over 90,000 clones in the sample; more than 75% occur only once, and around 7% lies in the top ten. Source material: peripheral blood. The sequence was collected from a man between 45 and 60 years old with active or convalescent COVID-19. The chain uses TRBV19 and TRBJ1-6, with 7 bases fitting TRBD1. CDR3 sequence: CASDRDRRGPLHF. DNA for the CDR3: TGTGCCAGCGACCGGGACAGAAGAGGGCCCCTCCACTTT.